One and the same sample provided the 20 T cell receptor beta chains below, sequenced in a study of T-cell memory formation after mild COVID-19. TCRdb itself ran the 5' RACE reads through MiXCR, one entry per CDR3 protein. The repertoire holds a few hundred thousand distinct CDR3 sequences, with 20% to 25% as singletons. The specimen sequenced was PBMCs or a T cell subset sorted from them (not recorded which). These receptors originate from a man in his late teens or twenties who had mild COVID-19 (a few samples of this study predate the infection). Cell type and time point are not known.

J is TRBJ1-2 and V is TRBV4-3; 8 bases line up with TRBD1. CDR1 is LGHNA and CDR2 is YSLEER in the germline V gene. The CDR3 is 17 amino acids. V lost 0 bases to trimming and J lost 5 bases; unmatched junction nucleotides: 11. CDR3 DNA sequence: TGCGCCAGCAGCCAAGATAGAGGCGTGACAGGGGTGTATGGCTACACCTTC. Protein: CASSQDRGVTGVYGYTF.

The rearrangement uses TRBV5-1 and TRBJ1-1; unclear D gene. The CDR3 sequence is 14 residues long. CDR1 SGHRS and CDR2 YFSETQ come from the germline V gene. V lost 5 bases to trimming and J lost 1 base, with 12 bases between them. This chain's CDR3 is CASSSSVSNTEAFF. The CDR3 region has the DNA TGCGCCAGCAGTTCCAGCGTTTCGAACACTGAAGCTTTCTTT.

This chain links TRBV24-1 with TRBJ2-3; possible D gene TRBD2, 6 bases. The germline V and J ends were trimmed by 5 bases and 0 bases, with 17 bases remaining between them. The CDR3 is made up of 17 amino acids. Germline CDR1 KGHDR, CDR2 SFDVKD. DNA for the CDR3: TGTGCCACCAGTGGGGGGACTTCCGTTGGTAGCACAGATACGCAGTATTTT. Translation gives CATSGGTSVGSTDTQYF.

In this sample, this clonotype turned up many times. CDR3 sequence reads: CSVDPLQETQYF. The CDR3 DNA reads as TGCAGCGTTGACCCACTCCAGGAGACCCAGTACTTC. The chain carries TRBV29-1 and TRBJ2-5; D is unresolved. In germline, CDR1 is SQVTM, CDR2 ANQGSEA. V lost 3 bases, J lost 5 bases, and 10 bases lay in between. CDR3 size: 12 residues.

This clonotype was observed a few times. The chain carries TRBV21-1 and TRBJ2-7; the table's D call, TRBD1, was not checked against the DNA. TRBV21-1 is a documented pseudogene. There are 18 residues in the CDR3. CDR3 in amino acids: CASSARGTPGPFPYEQYF. The DNA of the CDR3 is TGTGCCAGCAGCGCACGAGGGACCCCGGGACCCTTCCCCTACGAGCAGTACTTC.

This clonotype has just a few counts. This chain connects TRBV4-3 to TRBJ1-6, with D unresolved. Trimming took 7 bases from V and 5 from J, leaving 12 bases between them. The CDR3 is made up of 14 amino acids. CDR1 is LGHNA, CDR2 YSLEER, per germline. CDR3 sequence (DNA): TGCGCCAGCAACCTTGGATTTAATAATTCACCCCTCCACTTT. Protein sequence: CASNLGFNNSPLHF.

This clonotype has only a few counts. This chain joins TRBV7-3 and TRBJ2-3; 15 nucleotides match TRBD2. J gave up 5 bases and V 5 bases, and 5 bases lay outside the gene matches. The CDR3 sequence is 16 residues long. CDR1 and CDR2 from the germline V gene are SGHTA and FQGTGA. DNA of the CDR3: TGTGCCAGCAGCCGGACTAGCGGGGGGGCGGTAGATACGCAGTATTTT. It is translated as CASSRTSGGAVDTQYF.

The genes are TRBV12-3 or TRBV12-4 and TRBJ1-2, with D maybe TRBD1 (5 bases). The CDR3 has 12 amino acids. Trimming pared 6 bases from V and 2 bases from J, leaving 7 bases between. This CDR3 is CASRSGNYGYTF. The CDR3 coding sequence is TGTGCCAGCAGATCAGGGAACTATGGCTACACCTTC.

The rearrangement links TRBV4-1 to TRBJ1-1; a weak D match, TRBD1 (6 bases). The CDR3 covers 12 residues. V was trimmed by 4 bases and J by 11 bases, leaving 14 bases between them. Germline lookup yields CDR1 MGHRA and CDR2 YSYEKL. CDR3 coding DNA: TGCGCCAGCAGCCCCCCGGGGGGCCGCGCTTTCTTT. Translation: CASSPPGGRAFF.

Only a few counts were recorded for this clonotype. This chain joins TRBV4-3 and TRBJ2-7; 7 bases are shared with TRBD2. Germline assignment: CDR1 LGHNA and CDR2 YSLEER. J was trimmed by 6 bases and V by 0 bases; bases with no gene match: 8. The CDR3 runs 15 residues. CDR3 loop: CASSQESSGWGEQYF. As DNA, the CDR3 is TGCGCCAGCAGCCAAGAGTCTAGCGGTTGGGGCGAGCAGTACTTC.

CDR3 in DNA: TGTGCCAGCAGCTTAGGACGCTCGGACGAGCAGTACTTC. Translation gives CASSLGRSDEQYF. V usage is TRBV7-9 and J usage is TRBJ2-7, with D hard to call. This CDR3 region has 13 residues. Trimming removed 1 base at V and 5 bases at J, with 9 bases between. Germline V gene sequence: CDR1 SEHNR, CDR2 FQNEAQ (reference sequence).

The CDR3 coding sequence is TGTGCCAGCAGCTTCATAACCCGAGCAGACAGGGATTATTCGGATTCACCCCTCCACTTT. The encoded protein is CASSFITRADRDYSDSPLHF. The chain recombines TRBV7-9 with TRBJ1-6; TRBD1 matches 7 bases. V shed 3 bases and J 8 bases; nucleotides not matched to a gene: 22. CDR3 length equals 20 residues. Germline assignment: CDR1 SEHNR and CDR2 FQNEAQ (reference sequence).

This clonotype was counted at least ten times. V gene TRBV14 combines with J gene TRBJ2-1; 8 bases match TRBD2. J was trimmed by 2 bases and V by 4 bases; bases with no gene match: 16. Looked up from germline, CDR1 is SGHDN and CDR2 is FVKESK. This CDR3 spans 19 amino acids. CDR3 region: CASSRPEGSGVSPYNEQFF. In DNA form, the CDR3 reads TGTGCCAGCAGCCGCCCGGAGGGTAGCGGGGTTTCGCCCTACAATGAGCAGTTCTTC.

This clonotype was seen a handful of times. The CDR3, as DNA: TGTGCCACGGGGTCGGGATCCAATGAAAAACTGTTTTTT. It is translated as CATGSGSNEKLFF. V usage is TRBV6-1 and J usage is TRBJ1-4; D is unclear. Trimming took 10 bases from V and 5 from J, leaving 14 bases between them. The germline V gene has CDR1 MNHNS and CDR2 SASEGT. The CDR3 has 13 amino acids.

CDR3 DNA: TGCGCCAGCAGCCAGGGCCGGGACAGGGTACTGTCCTATGGCTACACCTTC. Protein: CASSQGRDRVLSYGYTF. V and J are TRBV4-3 and TRBJ1-2, with 9 bases that match TRBD1. The CDR3 sequence is 17 residues long. Germline trimming cut 3 bases from V and 4 bases from J; bases unmatched to any gene: 12. Germline values: CDR1 LGHNA, CDR2 YSLEER.

This clonotype was counted a few times. The chain recombines TRBV4-1 with TRBJ2-4; D ambiguous. Germline CDR1 is MGHRA and CDR2 is YSYEKL. This CDR3 has 15 amino acids. The V gene lost 0 bases and the J gene lost 4 bases, with 10 bases spanning the gap. The DNA of the CDR3 is TGCGCCAGCAGCCAAGATCTGACCTTTAAAAACATTCAGTACTTC. Translation: CASSQDLTFKNIQYF.

There are a few counts of this clonotype. The chain has TRBV15 and TRBJ2-7; D is unresolved. CDR1 and CDR2 from the germline V gene are LNHNV and YYDKDF (reference sequence). There are 14 residues in the CDR3. V gave up 0 bases and J gave up 5 bases, with 11 bases separating them. This chain's CDR3 is CATSRDRASHEQYF. For the CDR3, the DNA is TGTGCCACCAGCAGAGATAGGGCATCGCACGAGCAGTACTTC.

This clonotype was found a few times. The chain combines TRBV5-1 with TRBJ1-2, with D possibly matching TRBD1 (5 bases). Germline CDR1 and CDR2: SGHRS and YFSETQ. This CDR3 is 13 amino acids long. V gave up 0 bases and J gave up 6 bases, with 9 bases separating them. CDR3 nucleotides: TGCGCCAGCAGCTTGGGGTCGGGGGATGGCTACACCTTC. Protein sequence: CASSLGSGDGYTF.

The chain combines TRBV15 with TRBJ2-3, with D tentatively TRBD1 (5 bases). Trimming took off 0 bases at V and 2 bases at J, with 9 bases between the two ends. Germline values: CDR1 LNHNV, CDR2 YYDKDF (reference sequence). This CDR3 has 15 amino acids. CDR3 sequence: CATSRDQGPTDTQYF. CDR3 bases: TGTGCCACCAGCAGAGATCAGGGTCCCACAGATACGCAGTATTTT.

There are a few counts of this clonotype. This chain connects TRBV20-1 to TRBJ1-2; 11 positions match TRBD1. There are 14 residues in the CDR3. Per the germline V gene, CDR1 is DFQATT and CDR2 is SNEGSKA (reference sequence). V dropped 7 bases and J dropped 4; count of bases not matched to a gene: 8. This CDR3 reads CSGGQGASSYGYTF. CDR3 nucleotides: TGCAGTGGCGGACAGGGGGCAAGTTCCTATGGCTACACCTTC.